These 7 T cell receptor beta chains came from one sample sequenced in a study of blood T cell repertoires in COVID-19. The method was immunoSEQ multiplex PCR; TCRdb's version includes in-frame clones alone and lacks a portion of them. The data hold more than 300,000 clones, with 80% to 85% observed a single time. The sequenced sample consisted of PBMCs or T cells enriched from blood (not recorded which). These receptors all stem from a woman aged 45-59 years who had recovered from COVID-19.

The CDR3 sequence is CSVTQGNQPQHF. CDR3 bases: TGCAGCGTCACCCAGGGGAATCAGCCCCAGCATTTT. The genes are TRBV29-1 and TRBJ1-5; D may be TRBD1 (6 bases). Germline V lookup: CDR1 SQVTM, CDR2 ANQGSEA. Trimming removed 6 bases from V and 4 bases from J, with 10 bases in between. The CDR3 consists of 12 residues. Combining the CDR3 with reference TRBV29-1 and TRBJ1-5 gives the whole variable domain SAVISQKPSRDICQRGTSLTIQCQVDSQVTMMFWYRQQPGQSLTLIATANQGSEATYESGFVIDKFPISRPNLTFSTLTVSNMSPEDSSIYLCSVTQGNQPQHFGDGTRLSIL.

The table lists this clone with a few counts. The V and J genes are TRBV19 and TRBJ1-3, with D perhaps TRBD1 (5 bases). Germline V gene lookup returns CDR1 LNHDA and CDR2 SQIVND (reference sequence). The CDR3 extends over 14 amino acids. The V and J ends lost 4 bases and 0 bases respectively, with 7 bases between them. The CDR3 DNA follows: TGTGCCAGTAGTAATAGGGGCTCTGGAAACACCATATATTTT. Translated: CASSNRGSGNTIYF.

V is TRBV23-1 and J is TRBJ2-5; TRBD2 matches at 7 bases. TRBV23-1 is flagged as an ORF with uncertain function. This CDR3 has 18 amino acids. Unmatched junction bases numbered 16, after V lost 0 bases and J lost 6 bases. The CDR3 protein is CASSQSGGKLAQLKTQYF. As DNA, the CDR3 is TGCGCCAGCAGTCAATCGGGGGGGAAACTAGCGCAACTTAAGACCCAGTACTTC.

This clone turned up a few times. This chain uses TRBV7-9 with TRBJ1-2, with unresolved D. The CDR3 has 14 amino acids. Between the trimmed V and J ends, which lost 2 bases and 6 bases, there was a span of 13 bases. Germline V gene lookup returns CDR1 SEHNR and CDR2 FQNEAQ (reference sequence). This CDR3 reads CASSLTWGDDGYTF. Here the CDR3 DNA reads TGTGCCAGCAGCTTAACTTGGGGAGATGATGGCTACACCTTC. The full variable domain, its missing parts supplied by reference TRBV7-9 and TRBJ1-2, is DTGVSQNPRHKITKRGQNVTFRCDPISEHNRLYWYRQTLGQGPEFLTYFQNEAQLEKSRLLSDRFSAERPKGSFSTLEIQRTEQGDSAMYLCASSLTWGDDGYTFGSGTRLTVV.

The chain recombines TRBV3-1 (or the pseudogene TRBV3-2) with TRBJ2-7, with a possible D match to TRBD2 (6 bases). Germline V gene data show CDR1 as LGHDT and CDR2 as YNNKEL (reference sequence). The CDR3 has 18 amino acids. V gave up 1 base and J gave up 7 bases, with 26 bases separating them. For the CDR3, the DNA is TGTGCCAGCAGCCAAGGTCTGGCCAGGGAGTGGAGGGTAGGTGAGCAGTACTTC. Amino acids: CASSQGLAREWRVGEQYF.

This clone turned up a few times. The gene calls are TRBV5-5 and TRBJ1-1; possible D gene TRBD1, 5 bases. The CDR3 is 14 amino acids. In germline, CDR1 is SGHKS, CDR2 YYEKEE (reference sequence). Trimming left V 0 bases short and J 5 bases short, with 11 bases between. CDR3 nucleotide sequence: TGTGCCAGCAGCTTGGTGGGCAGGGCAACTGAAGCTTTCTTT. This codes for CASSLVGRATEAFF.

The V gene is TRBV6-4, the J gene TRBJ2-2; the D is unclear. The CDR3 contains 13 residues. Germline assignment: CDR1 MRHNA and CDR2 SNTAGT. V was trimmed by 0 bases and J by 7 bases, leaving 6 bases between them. DNA for the CDR3: TGTGCCAGCAGTGACTCGTCCCTCGGGGAGCTGTTTTTT. This translates into CASSDSSLGELFF.